This TCR beta chain comes out of a study of beta chain features in type 1 diabetes. Germline V CDR1 and CDR2: SEHNR, FQNEAQ (reference sequence). Trimming cost V 5 bases and J 6 bases; bases outside gene matches: 8. The length of the CDR3 is 14 residues. All of the isolated RNA was reverse transcribed, so expressed TCRB transcripts were sequenced. Generated by immunoSEQ multiplex PCR, the TCRdb table keeps only in-frame clones and is missing some. The sample holds under 550,000 clones, about an eighth seen once. The clonotype originates from a woman aged 18-30 years in good health. V usage is TRBV7-9 and J usage is TRBJ1-2, with TRBD1 identical over 8 bases. The source material was naive CD4+ T cells from blood. The DNA for the CDR3 is TGTGCCAGCAGCGATCGACAGGGGATCAATGGCTACACCTTC. It translates to CASSDRQGINGYTF.